One and the same sample provided the 3 T cell receptor beta chains below, sequenced in a study of blood T cell repertoires in COVID-19. TCRdb's table, derived via immunoSEQ multiplex PCR, lists solely in-frame clones and lacks some. The data show under 170,000 clones, with approximately 90% seen just once and about 4% held by the top ten. The source material was peripheral blood. All receptors derive from a woman in her sixties or seventies with active or convalescent COVID-19.

This clone was counted only a few times. The chain joins TRBV5-6 to TRBJ2-1, with a weak D call TRBD2 (5 bases). Per germline, CDR1 SGHDT and CDR2 YYEEEE. CDR3 length: 12 residues. The V end lost 4 bases, the J end lost 7 bases, and 9 bases lay between the germline ends. DNA for the CDR3: TGTGCCAGCAGCGATAGCGAAAATGAGCAGTTCTTC. Translated: CASSDSENEQFF.

CDR3 bases: TGTGCCACCTCGGGACTACGGGTTGGCGAGCAGTACTTC. Protein: CATSGLRVGEQYF. This rearrangement joins TRBV30 to TRBJ2-7, with 7 bases identical to TRBD2. CDR3 length: 13 amino acids. V gave up 8 bases and J gave up 6 bases; unmatched junction bases: 13. Germline CDR1 and CDR2: GTSNPN and SVGIG (reference sequence).

This clone occurred a few times. The genes are TRBV9 and TRBJ2-2; D is uncertain. Germline CDR1 is SGDLS and CDR2 is YYNGEE. V lost 4 bases and J 4 bases, leaving 2 bases between the germline ends. This CDR3 has 11 amino acids. CDR3 coding DNA: TGTGCCAGCAGCCTCACCGGGGAGCTGTTTTTT. Encoded protein: CASSLTGELFF. The variable domain in full, with the rest retrieved from reference TRBV9 and TRBJ2-2, is DSGVTQTPKHLITATGQRVTLRCSPRSGDLSVYWYQQSLDQGLQFLIQYYNGEERAKGNILERFSAQQFPDLHSELNLSSLELGDSALYFCASSLTGELFFGEGSRLTVL.